These 9 T cell receptor beta chains originate from one sample sequenced in a study of T cell responses to AZD1222 COVID-19 vaccine. The assay was immunoSEQ multiplex PCR, and TCRdb's table has in-frame clones only and misses some. The sample has more than 140,000 clones, 80% to 95% seen once. The material sequenced was peripheral blood, taken on day 0 of MenACWY control vaccination. All receptors come from an adult in good health.

The chain couples TRBV12-3 or TRBV12-4 to TRBJ2-7; perhaps TRBD2 as D (5 bases). Trimming cost V 5 bases and J 6 bases, with 11 bases left between them. The length of the CDR3 is 12 residues. In DNA, the CDR3 is TGTGCCAGCAGTCCCCTACGGGGCGAGCAGTACTTC. This translates into CASSPLRGEQYF.

The chain carries TRBV19 and TRBJ1-2; TRBD1 agrees at 7 bases. CDR1 is LNHDA and CDR2 is SQIVND in the germline V gene (reference sequence). V shed 8 bases, J shed 4 bases, and the junction held 4 bases outside the gene matches. The CDR3 contains 12 residues. The CDR3 DNA reads as TGTGCCAGTTCCGGGACAGTCTATGGCTACACCTTC. Protein: CASSGTVYGYTF.

This chain links TRBV19 with TRBJ2-7; the D is unclear. The CDR3 has 14 amino acids. In germline, CDR1 is LNHDA, CDR2 SQIVND (reference sequence). The ends were cut back, 6 bases at V and 2 bases at J, with 14 bases in the middle. CDR3 bases: TGTGCCAGTAGCCCGCCCTCACCCACCTACGAGCAGTACTTC. The encoded protein is CASSPPSPTYEQYF.

This chain joins TRBV6-5 and TRBJ2-7; TRBD2 is a possible D gene (7 bases). V was trimmed by 8 bases and J by 4 bases, leaving 9 bases between them. The CDR3 extends over 11 amino acids. CDR1 is MNHEY, CDR2 SVGAGI, per germline. Here the CDR3 DNA reads TGTGCCAGCGGGAGGGGGTACGAGCAGTACTTC. It translates to CASGRGYEQYF.

This sequence joins TRBV6-5 and TRBJ1-2, with D uncertain. Germline loops: CDR1 MNHEY, CDR2 SVGAGI. The CDR3 totals 13 residues. Trimming left V 0 bases short and J 6 bases short, with 8 bases between. CDR3 DNA: TGTGCCAGCAGTTACTCTATCCGCCATGGCTACACCTTC. This codes for CASSYSIRHGYTF.

The rearrangement uses TRBV5-1 and TRBJ1-1, with TRBD1 identical over 9 bases. V shed 3 bases and J 2 bases; nucleotides not matched to a gene: 8. This CDR3 has 16 residues. Germline V gene lookup returns CDR1 SGHRS and CDR2 YFSETQ. The CDR3 bases are TGCGCCAGCAGCTCCTACCCGGGACAGGGAAACACTGAAGCTTTCTTT. It translates to CASSSYPGQGNTEAFF.

This clone was picked up a small number of times. The DNA of the CDR3 is TGTGCCAGCAGTCCGACAGGGGACACTGAAGCTTTCTTT. This gives the protein CASSPTGDTEAFF. The chain uses TRBV11-1 and TRBJ1-1, with TRBD1 matching over 8 bases. CDR1 is SGHAT and CDR2 is FQDESV in the germline V gene (reference sequence). V dropped 6 bases and J dropped 3; count of bases not matched to a gene: 3. The CDR3 consists of 13 residues.

The rearrangement links TRBV11-2 to TRBJ1-1; a weak D match, TRBD1 (5 bases). The V end lost 3 bases, the J end lost 1 base, and 9 bases lay between the germline ends. Germline V gene lookup returns CDR1 SGHAT and CDR2 FQNNGV. This CDR3 spans 14 amino acids. The chain's CDR3 is CASSLTVTNTEAFF. The CDR3 nucleotides read TGTGCCAGCAGCTTGACAGTTACGAACACTGAAGCTTTCTTT.

The chain has TRBV4-3 and TRBJ2-1, with 9 bases matching TRBD2. From germline, CDR1 is LGHNA and CDR2 YSLEER. The length of the CDR3 is 14 residues. V trimming: 4 bases; J trimming: 9 bases; junction bases outside the gene matches: 7. The CDR3 nucleotides read TGCGCCAGCAGCCCCCTAGCGGGGAACGGTGAGCAGTTCTTC. Amino acids: CASSPLAGNGEQFF.